This T cell receptor beta chain was documented in a study of cytomegalovirus exposure and HLA in healthy donors. The study, taken as a whole, reports: Reported findings show TCR beta sequences accurately forecast HLA-A and HLA-B alleles in most subjects. Immune exposure data for these donors was limited to CMV serostatus.

With regard to this clone: Its specificity is not known.

The CDR3 loop spans 13 amino acids. The germline V gene encodes CDR1 SQVTM and CDR2 ANQGSEA. The ends were cut back, 6 bases at V and 0 bases at J, with 11 bases in the middle. Both 60 Vbeta primers and 13 Jbeta primers went into the PCR. The protocol was immunoSEQ multiplex PCR, while the TCRdb copy is restricted to in-frame clones and leaves out a portion. The table shows 130,000 to 150,000 clones, with roughly 65% occurring only once. This receptor was obtained from a man aged 55 to 69 in good health and CMV-seronegative. The specimen sequenced was PBMCs. V gene TRBV29-1 combines with J gene TRBJ1-2; D may be TRBD1 (5 bases). The CDR3 DNA follows: TGCAGCGTCACAGGTTTAGCTAACTATGGCTACACCTTC. Translated, it gives CSVTGLANYGYTF.